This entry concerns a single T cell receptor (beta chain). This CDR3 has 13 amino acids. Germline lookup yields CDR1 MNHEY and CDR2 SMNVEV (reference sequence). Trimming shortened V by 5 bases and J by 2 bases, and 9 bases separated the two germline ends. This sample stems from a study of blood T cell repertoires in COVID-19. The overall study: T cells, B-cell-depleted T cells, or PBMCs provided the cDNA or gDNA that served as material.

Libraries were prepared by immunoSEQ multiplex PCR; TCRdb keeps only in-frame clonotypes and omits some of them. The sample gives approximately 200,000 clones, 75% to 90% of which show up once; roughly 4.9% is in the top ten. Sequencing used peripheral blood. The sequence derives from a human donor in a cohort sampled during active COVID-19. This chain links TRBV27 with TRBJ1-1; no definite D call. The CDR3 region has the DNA TGTGCCAGCAGTCCCCTTCTTAACACTGAAGCTTTCTTT. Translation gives CASSPLLNTEAFF.